This TCR beta chain is from a study of radiation and T cells in renal cell carcinoma. Sequencing was performed with immunoSEQ multiplex PCR; in TCRdb, only in-frame clones are kept and a portion is missing. The table includes 130,000 or so clones, around four fifths detected once. The sample's time point: baseline pretreatment blood. Treatment denoted: 15 Gy SBRT to primary tumor, nephrectomy 4 weeks later. Serial blood draws occurred at baseline and 2 and 4 weeks post-SBRT. This clone was seen just once. The CDR3 covers 15 residues. The V gene's germline CDR1 is MDHEN and CDR2 SYDVKM. V was pared by 3 bases and J by 3 bases, with 11 bases between.

Sequences were derived from blood, sampled from a patient whose treatment included radiotherapy and nephrectomy. The TCR comes from a woman between 50 and 59 years old with renal cell carcinoma. The V call is TRBV28, the J call TRBJ2-2; possible D gene TRBD1, 6 bases. The CDR3 nucleotides are TGTGCCAGCAGTTTCCTCAGGGGAGACACCGGGGAGCTGTTTTTT. It encodes CASSFLRGDTGELFF.